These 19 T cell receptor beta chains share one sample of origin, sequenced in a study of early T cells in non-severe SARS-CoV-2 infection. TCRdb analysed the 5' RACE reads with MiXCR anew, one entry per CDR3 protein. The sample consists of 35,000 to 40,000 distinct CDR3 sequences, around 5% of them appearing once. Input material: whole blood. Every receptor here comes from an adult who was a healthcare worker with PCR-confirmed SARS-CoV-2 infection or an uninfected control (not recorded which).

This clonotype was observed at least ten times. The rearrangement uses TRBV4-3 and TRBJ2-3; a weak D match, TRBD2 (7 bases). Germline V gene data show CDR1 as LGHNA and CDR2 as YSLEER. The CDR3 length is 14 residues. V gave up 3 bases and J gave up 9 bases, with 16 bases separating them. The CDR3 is CASSQESGTYTQYF. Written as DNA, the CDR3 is TGCGCCAGCAGCCAGGAAAGCGGGACATACACGCAGTATTTT.

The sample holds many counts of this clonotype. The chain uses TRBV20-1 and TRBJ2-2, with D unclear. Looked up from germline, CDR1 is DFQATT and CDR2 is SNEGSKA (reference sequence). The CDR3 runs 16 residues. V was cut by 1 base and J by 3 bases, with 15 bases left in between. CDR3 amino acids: CSARAGQNRDTGELFF. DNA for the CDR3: TGCAGTGCTAGAGCTGGGCAAAATCGGGACACCGGGGAGCTGTTTTTT.

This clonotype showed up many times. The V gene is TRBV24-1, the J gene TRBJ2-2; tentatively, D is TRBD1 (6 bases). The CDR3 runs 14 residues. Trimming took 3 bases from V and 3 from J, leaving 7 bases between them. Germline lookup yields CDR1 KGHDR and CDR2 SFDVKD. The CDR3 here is CATSDHRDTGELFF. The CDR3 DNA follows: TGTGCCACCAGTGATCACAGGGACACCGGGGAGCTGTTTTTT.

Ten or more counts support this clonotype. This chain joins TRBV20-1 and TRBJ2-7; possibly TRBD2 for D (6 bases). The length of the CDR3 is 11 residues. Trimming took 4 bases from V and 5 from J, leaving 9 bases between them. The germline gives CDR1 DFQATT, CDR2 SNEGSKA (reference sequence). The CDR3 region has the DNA TGCAGTGCTACCTTAGCGGACGAGCAGTACTTC. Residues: CSATLADEQYF.

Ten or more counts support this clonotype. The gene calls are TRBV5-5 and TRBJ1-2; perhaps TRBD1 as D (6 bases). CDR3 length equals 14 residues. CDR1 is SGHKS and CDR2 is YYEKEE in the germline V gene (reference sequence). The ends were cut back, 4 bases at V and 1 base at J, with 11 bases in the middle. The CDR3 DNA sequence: TGTGCCAGCAGCCTCCGGACAGATAACTATGGCTACACCTTC. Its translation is CASSLRTDNYGYTF.

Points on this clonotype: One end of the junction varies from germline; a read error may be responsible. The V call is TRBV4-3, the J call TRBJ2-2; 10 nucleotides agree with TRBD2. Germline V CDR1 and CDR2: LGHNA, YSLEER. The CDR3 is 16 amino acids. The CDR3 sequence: CASSQGSGGATGELSF. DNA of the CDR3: TGCGCCAGCAGCCAAGGAAGCGGGGGGGCCACCGGGGAGCTGTCTTTT.

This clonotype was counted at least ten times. The CDR3 loop reads CASSPPSGRATGNEQFF. The DNA of the CDR3 is TGCGCCAGCAGTCCTCCTAGCGGGAGGGCCACCGGCAATGAGCAGTTCTTC. V gene TRBV10-2 combines with J gene TRBJ2-1; 12 nucleotides line up with TRBD2. The V and J ends lost 5 bases and 6 bases, in that order; junction bases with no gene match: 11. This CDR3 comprises 17 residues. Germline V CDR1 and CDR2: WSHSY, SAAADI.

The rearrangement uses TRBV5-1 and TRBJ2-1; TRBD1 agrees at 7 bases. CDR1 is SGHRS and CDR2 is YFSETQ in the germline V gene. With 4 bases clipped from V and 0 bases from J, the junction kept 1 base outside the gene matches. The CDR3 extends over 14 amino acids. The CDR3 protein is CASSRDSSYNEQFF. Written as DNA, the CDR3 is TGCGCCAGCAGCCGGGACAGCTCCTACAATGAGCAGTTCTTC. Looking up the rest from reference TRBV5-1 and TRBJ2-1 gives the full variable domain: KAGVTQTPRYLIKTRGQQVTLSCSPISGHRSVSWYQQTPGQGLQFLFEYFSETQRNKGNFPGRFSGRQFSNSRSEMNVSTLELGDSALYLCASSRDSSYNEQFFGPGTRLTVL.

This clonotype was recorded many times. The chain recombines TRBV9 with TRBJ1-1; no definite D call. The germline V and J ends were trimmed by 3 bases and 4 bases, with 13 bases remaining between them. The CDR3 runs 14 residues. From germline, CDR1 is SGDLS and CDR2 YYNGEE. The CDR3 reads CASSERATSTEAFF. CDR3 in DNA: TGTGCCAGCAGCGAAAGGGCCACTTCCACTGAAGCTTTCTTT.

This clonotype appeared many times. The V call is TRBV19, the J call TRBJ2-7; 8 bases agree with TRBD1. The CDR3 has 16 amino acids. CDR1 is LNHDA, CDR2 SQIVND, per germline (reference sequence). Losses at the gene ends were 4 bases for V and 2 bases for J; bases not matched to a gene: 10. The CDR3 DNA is TGTGCCAGTAGTAGGAACATCGGGACAGGAACCTACGAGCAGTACTTC. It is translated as CASSRNIGTGTYEQYF. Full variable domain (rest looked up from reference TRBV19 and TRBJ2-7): DGGITQSPKYLFRKEGQNVTLSCEQNLNHDAMYWYRQDPGQGLRLIYYSQIVNDFQKGDIAEGYSVSREKKESFPLTVTSAQKNPTAFYLCASSRNIGTGTYEQYFGPGTRLTVT.

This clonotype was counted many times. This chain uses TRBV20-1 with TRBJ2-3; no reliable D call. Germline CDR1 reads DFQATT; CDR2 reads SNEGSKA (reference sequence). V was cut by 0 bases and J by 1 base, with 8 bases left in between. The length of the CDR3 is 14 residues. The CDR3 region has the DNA TGCAGTGCTAGAGATGAGGTTGGCACAGATACGCAGTATTTT. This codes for CSARDEVGTDTQYF.

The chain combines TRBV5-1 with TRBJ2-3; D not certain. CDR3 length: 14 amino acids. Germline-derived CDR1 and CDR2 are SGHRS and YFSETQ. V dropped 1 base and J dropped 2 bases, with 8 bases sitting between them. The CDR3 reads CASSLNTDTDTQYF. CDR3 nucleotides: TGCGCCAGCAGCTTGAATACAGACACAGATACGCAGTATTTT.

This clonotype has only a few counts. CDR3 sequence: CASSYSLAGGQFF. The CDR3, as DNA: TGTGCCAGCAGTTACTCGTTAGCGGGGGGGCAGTTCTTC. This chain links TRBV6-2 or TRBV6-3 with TRBJ2-1, with 10 bases that match TRBD2. The germline V gene encodes CDR1 MNHEY and CDR2 SVGEGT. J lost 12 bases, V lost 0 bases, and 2 bases had no gene match. CDR3 length equals 13 residues.

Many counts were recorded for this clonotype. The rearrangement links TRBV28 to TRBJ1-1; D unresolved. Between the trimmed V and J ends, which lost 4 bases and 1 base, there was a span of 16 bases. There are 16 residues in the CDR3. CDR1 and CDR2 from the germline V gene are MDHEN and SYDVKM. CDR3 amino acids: CASSSLRPGGNTEAFF. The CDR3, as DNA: TGTGCCAGCAGTTCCCTCCGCCCAGGAGGGAACACTGAAGCTTTCTTT.

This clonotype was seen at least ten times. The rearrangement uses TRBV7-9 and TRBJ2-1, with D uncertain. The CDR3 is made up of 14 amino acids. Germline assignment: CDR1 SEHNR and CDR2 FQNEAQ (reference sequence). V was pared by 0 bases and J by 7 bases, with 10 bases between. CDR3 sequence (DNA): TGTGCCAGCAGCTTAGCGGTCGTACAGAATGAGCAGTTCTTC. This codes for CASSLAVVQNEQFF. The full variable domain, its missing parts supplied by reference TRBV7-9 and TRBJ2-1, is DTGVSQNPRHKITKRGQNVTFRCDPISEHNRLYWYRQTLGQGPEFLTYFQNEAQLEKSRLLSDRFSAERPKGSFSTLEIQRTEQGDSAMYLCASSLAVVQNEQFFGPGTRLTVL.

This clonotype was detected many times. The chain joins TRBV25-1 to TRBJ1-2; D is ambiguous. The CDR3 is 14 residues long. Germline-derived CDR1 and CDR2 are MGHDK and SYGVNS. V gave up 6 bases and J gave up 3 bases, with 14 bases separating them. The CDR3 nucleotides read TGTGCCAGCAGCGCCTCCGTCGGGTACTATGGCTACACCTTC. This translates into CASSASVGYYGYTF.

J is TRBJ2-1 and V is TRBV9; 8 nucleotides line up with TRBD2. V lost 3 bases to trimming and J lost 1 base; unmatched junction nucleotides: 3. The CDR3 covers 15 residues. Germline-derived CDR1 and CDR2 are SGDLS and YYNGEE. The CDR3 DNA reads TGTGCCAGCAGCGCAACTAGCGGATCCTACAATGAGCAGTTCTTC. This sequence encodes CASSATSGSYNEQFF.

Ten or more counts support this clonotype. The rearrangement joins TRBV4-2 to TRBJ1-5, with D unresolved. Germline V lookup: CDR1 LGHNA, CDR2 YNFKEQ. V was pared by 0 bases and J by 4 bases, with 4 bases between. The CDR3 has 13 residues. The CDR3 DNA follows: TGTGCCAGCAGCCAAGAGAGGAATCAGCCCCAGCATTTT. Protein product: CASSQERNQPQHF.

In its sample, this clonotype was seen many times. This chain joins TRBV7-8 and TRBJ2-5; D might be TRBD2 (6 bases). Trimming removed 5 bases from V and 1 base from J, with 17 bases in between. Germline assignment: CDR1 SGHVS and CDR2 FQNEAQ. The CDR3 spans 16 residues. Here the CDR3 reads CASSQLAGRSQETQYF. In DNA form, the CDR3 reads TGTGCCAGCAGCCAACTAGCAGGTCGTTCCCAAGAGACCCAGTACTTC.